This T cell receptor beta chain was found in a study of OX40 agonist ivuxolimab in advanced cancers. Method: immunoSEQ multiplex PCR; TCRdb's copy keeps in-frame clones and lacks some. The sample records some 83,000 clones, 93% being singletons. The CDR3 totals 16 residues. V lost 0 bases, J lost 6 bases, and 6 bases stayed unmatched. Germline lookup yields CDR1 MNHEY and CDR2 SVGAGI. This chain connects TRBV6-5 to TRBJ2-4; 9 bases agree with TRBD1. The origin of this receptor is an adult with an advanced solid tumor such as melanoma, head and neck, liver or kidney cancer. Sequences were derived from CD4+ or CD8+ T cells sorted from blood, sampled in a trial of the OX40 agonist ivuxolimab. The CDR3 reads CASSYSGGQGLNIQYF. The DNA for the CDR3 is TGTGCCAGCAGTTACTCGGGGGGACAGGGATTAAACATTCAGTACTTC.